The next 9 T cell receptor beta chains were all read from a single sample in a study of T cell repertoires in cytomegalovirus infection. These TCRs are of unknown antigen specificity. TCRdb re-called the reads with MiXCR, one entry per CDR3 protein. Of about 890,000 distinct CDR3 sequences in the sample, approximately 33% were seen once. The material was cultured CD8+ T cells from PBMCs, obtained from culture after CMV antigen stimulation. The receptors stem from a human donor in good health (CMV status not recorded). Some clones in this sample may be carry-over from other donors' samples.

This clonotype was counted a few times. V usage is TRBV9 and J usage is TRBJ2-3, with 10 bases that match TRBD2. Trimming cost V 4 bases and J 2 bases; bases outside gene matches: 10. This CDR3 contains 17 residues. Germline CDR1 and CDR2: SGDLS and YYNGEE. The CDR3 nucleotides read TGTGCCAGCAGCCTAGACCTTGGGACTAGCGTCACAGATACGCAGTATTTT. As protein: CASSLDLGTSVTDTQYF.

DNA for the CDR3: TGTGCCAGCAGCCCCGAGGGAAGGGGGGCGAGGCCGGAGGAGCAGTACTTC. This gives the protein CASSPEGRGARPEEQYF. V and J are TRBV14 and TRBJ2-7; the D gene could be TRBD1 or TRBD2 (6 bases each). The CDR3 consists of 17 residues. Germline V lookup: CDR1 SGHDN, CDR2 FVKESK. V was shortened by 4 bases and J by 7 bases, with 26 bases between the two germline ends.

The chain combines TRBV5-1 with TRBJ2-1, with a tentative D call TRBD2 (6 bases). The CDR3 totals 15 residues. The germline gives CDR1 SGHRS, CDR2 YFSETQ. The V and J ends lost 6 bases and 0 bases respectively, with 13 bases between them. CDR3 in amino acids: CASTFVGSSYNEQFF. The CDR3 DNA reads as TGCGCCAGCACGTTTGTCGGGAGCTCCTACAATGAGCAGTTCTTC. The variable domain in full, completed from reference TRBV5-1 and TRBJ2-1, reads KAGVTQTPRYLIKTRGQQVTLSCSPISGHRSVSWYQQTPGQGLQFLFEYFSETQRNKGNFPGRFSGRQFSNSRSEMNVSTLELGDSALYLCASTFVGSSYNEQFFGPGTRLTVL.

This clonotype was seen a handful of times. The genes are TRBV6-1 and TRBJ1-1, with TRBD1 as a possible D gene (5 bases). The CDR3 contains 14 residues. Germline values: CDR1 MNHNS, CDR2 SASEGT. Trimming removed 4 bases from V and 5 bases from J, with 14 bases in between. The CDR3 region has the DNA TGTGCCAGCAGTGGCAGTAGGGGTTTGACTGAAGCTTTCTTT. This encodes CASSGSRGLTEAFF.

The chain couples TRBV27 to TRBJ2-1, with D unclear. Germline CDR1 is MNHEY and CDR2 is SMNVEV (reference sequence). The CDR3 is made up of 14 amino acids. V dropped 5 bases and J dropped 9 bases, with 17 bases sitting between them. The CDR3, as DNA: TGTGCCAGCAGTCTGGACGGTACGGCTCGTGAGCAGTTCTTC. Its translation is CASSLDGTAREQFF.

The CDR3 DNA follows: TGCAGCGTCCACAGGGGCTCAGATAACTATGGCTACACCTTC. Translated, it gives CSVHRGSDNYGYTF. The V and J genes are TRBV29-1 and TRBJ1-2, with 7 nucleotides matching TRBD1. In germline, CDR1 is SQVTM, CDR2 ANQGSEA. CDR3 length equals 14 residues. Trimming took 6 bases from V and 1 from J; bases not matched to a gene: 8.

V and J are TRBV27 and TRBJ1-3; the D gene is possibly TRBD1 (6 bases). The V gene's germline CDR1 is MNHEY and CDR2 SMNVEV (reference sequence). The CDR3 spans 12 residues. With 10 bases removed from V and 3 bases from J, the gap between germline ends came to 10 bases. The CDR3 nucleotides read TGTGCCACGGGGGCCGGTGGAAACACCATATATTTT. This codes for CATGAGGNTIYF.

This clonotype was seen only a few times. V is TRBV19 and J is TRBJ1-1, with a tentative D call TRBD1 (5 bases). Trimming stripped 10 bases from V and 1 base from J, with 13 bases between. The germline CDR1 and CDR2 sequences are LNHDA and SQIVND (reference sequence). The CDR3 length is 13 residues. The CDR3 spells CATALGGNTEAFF. In DNA, the CDR3 is TGTGCCACCGCCCTGGGGGGGAACACTGAAGCTTTCTTT.

This clonotype has at least ten counts. V usage is TRBV7-9 and J usage is TRBJ2-7; no definite D call. The CDR3 sequence is 11 residues long. Germline V gives CDR1 SEHNR, CDR2 FQNEAQ (reference sequence). Trimming took off 5 bases at V and 5 bases at J, with 7 bases between the two ends. CDR3 sequence (DNA): TGTGCCAGCAGCGGCCTAGACGAGCAGTACGTC. This codes for CASSGLDEQYV.